What follows are 8 T cell receptor beta chains derived from one specimen sequenced in a study of blood T cell repertoires in COVID-19. Clones were read by immunoSEQ multiplex PCR, and TCRdb kept only the in-frame ones, dropping some. This repertoire shows tens of thousands of clones, around 80% found once; its top ten account for 9% to 15%. The sequenced sample was peripheral blood. The origin of the receptors is a human donor in a cohort sampled during active COVID-19.

The table lists this clone with a count of one. The chain recombines TRBV5-4 with TRBJ2-1; possible D gene TRBD1, 5 bases. The CDR3 sequence is 13 residues long. Per germline, CDR1 SGHNT and CDR2 YYREEE (reference sequence). The V and J ends lost 5 bases and 5 bases respectively, with 11 bases between them. The CDR3 DNA reads TGTGCCAGCAGGCTCGACAGCCACAATGAGCAGTTCTTC. This encodes CASRLDSHNEQFF.

The CDR3 spells CASSELYRAGLYEQYF. The CDR3 DNA follows: TGTGCCAGCAGTGAGCTCTACAGGGCTGGCCTCTACGAGCAGTACTTC. The chain recombines TRBV6-1 with TRBJ2-7; D is perhaps TRBD1 (6 bases). CDR3 length equals 16 residues. Per the germline V gene, CDR1 is MNHNS and CDR2 is SASEGT. V was shortened by 3 bases and J by 3 bases, with 18 bases between the two germline ends.

J is TRBJ2-7 and V is TRBV30, with 7 bases aligning to TRBD2. After removal of 3 bases from V and 0 bases from J, the junction contained 2 bases not matched to a gene. This CDR3 region has 13 residues. Per germline, CDR1 GTSNPN and CDR2 SVGIG (reference sequence). The CDR3: CAWSGGYSYEQYF. CDR3 DNA: TGTGCCTGGAGCGGGGGGTACTCCTACGAGCAGTACTTC.

This chain links TRBV6-1 with TRBJ2-5; TRBD2 agrees at 8 bases. V lost 0 bases to trimming and J lost 2 bases; unmatched junction nucleotides: 14. Germline assignment: CDR1 MNHNS and CDR2 SASEGT. The CDR3 has 19 residues. The CDR3 sequence is CASSEAEGVAGLTQETQYF. The CDR3 nucleotides read TGTGCCAGCAGTGAAGCGGAGGGGGTAGCGGGGTTGACACAAGAGACCCAGTACTTC.

The CDR3 nucleotides read TGTGCCAGCAACCCCTTCGGGTTAAACTATGGCTACACCTTC. Its protein is CASNPFGLNYGYTF. This sequence joins TRBV5-4 and TRBJ1-2; D ambiguous. The CDR3 consists of 14 residues. The V gene lost 6 bases and the J gene lost 2 bases, with 14 bases spanning the gap. Germline loops: CDR1 SGHNT, CDR2 YYREEE (reference sequence).

The chain links TRBV6-6 to TRBJ1-1; a possible D gene is TRBD1 (6 bases). CDR1 MNHNY and CDR2 SVGAGI come from the germline V gene (reference sequence). V dropped 5 bases and J dropped 2 bases, with 12 bases sitting between them. The CDR3 covers 14 residues. CDR3 protein: CASSRTALNTEAFF. CDR3 in DNA: TGTGCCAGCAGTCGGACAGCCCTTAACACTGAAGCTTTCTTT.

This clone was counted a few times. V is TRBV7-2 and J is TRBJ1-5; D gene uncertain. V lost 1 base to trimming and J lost 6 bases, with 7 bases between them. The CDR3 covers 13 residues. Germline V CDR1 and CDR2: SGHTA, FQGNSA. The CDR3 is CASSLEVGQPQHF. Written as DNA, the CDR3 is TGTGCCAGCAGCTTAGAAGTCGGTCAGCCCCAGCATTTT.

The genes are TRBV5-6 and TRBJ1-1, with 10 bases that match TRBD1. Looked up from germline, CDR1 is SGHDT and CDR2 is YYEEEE. V lost 5 bases to trimming and J lost 1 base; unmatched junction nucleotides: 11. The CDR3 runs to 17 residues. The DNA for the CDR3 is TGTGCCAGCAGTTTCGGGACAGGGGATTTGCAGAACACTGAAGCTTTCTTT. This gives the protein CASSFGTGDLQNTEAFF.